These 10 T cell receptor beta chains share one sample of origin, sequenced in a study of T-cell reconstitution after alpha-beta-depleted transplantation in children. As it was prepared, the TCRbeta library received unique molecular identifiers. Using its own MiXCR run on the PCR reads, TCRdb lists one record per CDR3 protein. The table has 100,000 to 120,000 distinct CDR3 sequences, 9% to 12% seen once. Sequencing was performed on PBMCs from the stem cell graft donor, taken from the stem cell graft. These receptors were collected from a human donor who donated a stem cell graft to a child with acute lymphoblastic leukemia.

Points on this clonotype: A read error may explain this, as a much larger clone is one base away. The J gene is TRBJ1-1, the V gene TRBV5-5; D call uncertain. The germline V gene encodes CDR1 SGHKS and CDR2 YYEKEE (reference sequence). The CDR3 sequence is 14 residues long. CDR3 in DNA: TGTGCCAGCAGCTTGGTACACCTGAACACTGAAGCTTTATTT. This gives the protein CASSLVHLNTEALF.

The DNA for the CDR3 is TGTGCCAGCAGTCGGCTCCAGAGAGCAAGATACACAGATACGCAGTATTTT. As protein: CASSRLQRARYTDTQYF. The J gene is TRBJ2-3, the V gene TRBV6-2 or TRBV6-3, with D uncertain. V lost 5 bases and J 2 bases, leaving 20 bases between the germline ends. The CDR3 is 17 amino acids. Germline V gene sequence: CDR1 MNHEY, CDR2 SVGEGT.

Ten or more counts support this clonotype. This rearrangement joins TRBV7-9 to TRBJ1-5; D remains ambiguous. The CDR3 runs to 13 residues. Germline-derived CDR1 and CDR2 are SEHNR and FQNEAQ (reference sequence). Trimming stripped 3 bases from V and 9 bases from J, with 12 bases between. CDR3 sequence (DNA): TGTGCCAGCAGCTTTAATGCGGATCGGCCCCAGCATTTT. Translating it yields CASSFNADRPQHF.

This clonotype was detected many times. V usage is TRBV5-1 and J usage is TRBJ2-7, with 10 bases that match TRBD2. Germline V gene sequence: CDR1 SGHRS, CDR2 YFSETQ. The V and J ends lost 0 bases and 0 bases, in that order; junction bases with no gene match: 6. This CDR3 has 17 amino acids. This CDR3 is CASSLGRQREGSYEQYF. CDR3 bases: TGCGCCAGCAGCTTGGGACGCCAGCGGGAGGGCTCCTACGAGCAGTACTTC. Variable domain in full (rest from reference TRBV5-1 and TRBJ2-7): KAGVTQTPRYLIKTRGQQVTLSCSPISGHRSVSWYQQTPGQGLQFLFEYFSETQRNKGNFPGRFSGRQFSNSRSEMNVSTLELGDSALYLCASSLGRQREGSYEQYFGPGTRLTVT.

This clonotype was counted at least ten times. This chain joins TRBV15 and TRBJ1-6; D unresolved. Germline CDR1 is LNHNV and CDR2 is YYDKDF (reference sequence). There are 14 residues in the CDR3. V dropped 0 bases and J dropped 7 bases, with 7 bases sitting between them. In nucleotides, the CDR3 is TGTGCCACCAGCAGAGATCGGGTAAATTCACCCCTCCACTTT. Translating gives CATSRDRVNSPLHF.

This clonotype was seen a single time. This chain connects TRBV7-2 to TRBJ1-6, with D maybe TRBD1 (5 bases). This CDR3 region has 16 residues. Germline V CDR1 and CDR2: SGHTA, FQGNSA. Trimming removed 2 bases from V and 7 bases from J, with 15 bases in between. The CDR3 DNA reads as TGTGCCAGCAGCTTAAATTGGGACGTAAGAAATTCACCCCTCCACTTT. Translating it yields CASSLNWDVRNSPLHF.

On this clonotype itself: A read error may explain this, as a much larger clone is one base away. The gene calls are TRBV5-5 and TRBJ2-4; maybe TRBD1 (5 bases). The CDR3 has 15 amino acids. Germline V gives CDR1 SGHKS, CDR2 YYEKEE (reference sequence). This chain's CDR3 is CASSLLRGMMNSQYF. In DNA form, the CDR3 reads TGTGCCAGCAGCTTGTTAAGGGGTATGATGAACAGTCAGTACTTC.

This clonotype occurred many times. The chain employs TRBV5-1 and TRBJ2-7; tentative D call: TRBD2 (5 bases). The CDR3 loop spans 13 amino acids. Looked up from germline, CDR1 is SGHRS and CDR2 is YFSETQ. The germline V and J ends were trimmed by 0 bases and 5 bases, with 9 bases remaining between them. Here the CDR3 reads CASSLDPGNEQYF. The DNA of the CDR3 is TGCGCCAGCAGCTTGGACCCGGGGAACGAGCAGTACTTC.

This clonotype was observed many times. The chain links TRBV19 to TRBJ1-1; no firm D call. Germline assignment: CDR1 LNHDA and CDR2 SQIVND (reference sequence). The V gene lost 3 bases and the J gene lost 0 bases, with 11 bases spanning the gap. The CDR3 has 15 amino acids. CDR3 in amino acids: CASSIRRRMNTEAFF. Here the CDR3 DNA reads TGTGCCAGTAGTATCCGTAGAAGGATGAACACTGAAGCTTTCTTT. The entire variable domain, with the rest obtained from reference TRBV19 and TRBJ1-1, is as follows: DGGITQSPKYLFRKEGQNVTLSCEQNLNHDAMYWYRQDPGQGLRLIYYSQIVNDFQKGDIAEGYSVSREKKESFPLTVTSAQKNPTAFYLCASSIRRRMNTEAFFGQGTRLTVV.

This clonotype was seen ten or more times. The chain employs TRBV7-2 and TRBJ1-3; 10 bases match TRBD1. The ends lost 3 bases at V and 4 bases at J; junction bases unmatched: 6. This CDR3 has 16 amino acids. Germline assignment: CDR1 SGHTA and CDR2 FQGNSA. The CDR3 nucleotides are TGTGCCAGCAGCTTCCGACAGGGGGCACGAGGAAACACCATATATTTT. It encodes CASSFRQGARGNTIYF.